Described below is a single TCR beta chain sequence and its context. The sample belongs to a study of cytotoxic CD8 clonotypes in ibrutinib-treated CLL. The targeted sequencing depth was 1 in 200,000 to 1 in 1 million T cells. TCRdb keeps only in-frame clones here, not all; method: immunoSEQ multiplex PCR. The data contain about 20,000 clones, around 75% of them singletons. Trimming removed 3 bases at V and 7 bases at J, with 16 bases between. The CDR3 is 15 residues long. The germline V gene has CDR1 MDHEN and CDR2 SYDVKM. Sample: PBMCs, taken before ibrutinib treatment. This clonotype was sampled from a human donor with chronic lymphocytic leukemia. The chain links TRBV28 to TRBJ1-5, with a weak D call TRBD1 (5 bases). CDR3 nucleotides: TGTGCCAGCAGTTTGGGACCCTTGACGGGACAGCCCCAGCATTTT. Protein product: CASSLGPLTGQPQHF.